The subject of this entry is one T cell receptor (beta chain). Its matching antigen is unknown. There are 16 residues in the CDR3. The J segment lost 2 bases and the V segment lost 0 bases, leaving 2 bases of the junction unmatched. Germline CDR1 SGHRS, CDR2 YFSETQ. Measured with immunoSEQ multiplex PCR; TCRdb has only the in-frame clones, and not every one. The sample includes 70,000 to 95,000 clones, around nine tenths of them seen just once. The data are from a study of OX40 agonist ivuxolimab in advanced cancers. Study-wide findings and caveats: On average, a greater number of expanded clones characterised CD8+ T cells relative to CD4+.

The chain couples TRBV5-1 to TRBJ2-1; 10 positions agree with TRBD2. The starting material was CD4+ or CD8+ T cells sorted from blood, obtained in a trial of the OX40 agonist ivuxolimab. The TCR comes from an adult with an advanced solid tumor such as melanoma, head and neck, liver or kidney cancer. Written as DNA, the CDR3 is TGCGCCAGCAGCTTGGTAGCGGGAGGTCCCTACAATGAGCAGTTCTTC. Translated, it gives CASSLVAGGPYNEQFF.